The present entry profiles one T cell receptor beta chain with its context. Its antigen is unidentified. The sample originates from a study of T cells in localized non-small cell lung cancer. The table came from immunoSEQ multiplex PCR; TCRdb's copy has only in-frame clones and leaves some out. The table includes tens of thousands of clones, around 87% detected once. Overall study findings and caveats: Appearances in adjacent lung were noted for a median 57 of the top 100 tumor clones. The highest T cell clonality was in uninvolved adjacent lung, above tumor. Greater blood T cell density accompanied longer overall survival. Tumor samples were not multi-region, leaving intratumor heterogeneity unexcluded.

Trimming removed 0 bases from V and 0 bases from J, with 9 bases in between. The CDR3 has 15 amino acids. Germline V lookup: CDR1 SEHNR, CDR2 FQNEAQ (reference sequence). The clonotype comes from a woman between 18 and 50 years old with stage III lung adenocarcinoma. The sequencing here drew on peripheral blood, taken before any cancer treatment. The rearrangement uses TRBV7-9 and TRBJ2-7; D gene unclear. Written as DNA, the CDR3 is TGTGCCAGCAGCTTAGCGGGATCAAACTCCTACGAGCAGTACTTC. Translating gives CASSLAGSNSYEQYF.